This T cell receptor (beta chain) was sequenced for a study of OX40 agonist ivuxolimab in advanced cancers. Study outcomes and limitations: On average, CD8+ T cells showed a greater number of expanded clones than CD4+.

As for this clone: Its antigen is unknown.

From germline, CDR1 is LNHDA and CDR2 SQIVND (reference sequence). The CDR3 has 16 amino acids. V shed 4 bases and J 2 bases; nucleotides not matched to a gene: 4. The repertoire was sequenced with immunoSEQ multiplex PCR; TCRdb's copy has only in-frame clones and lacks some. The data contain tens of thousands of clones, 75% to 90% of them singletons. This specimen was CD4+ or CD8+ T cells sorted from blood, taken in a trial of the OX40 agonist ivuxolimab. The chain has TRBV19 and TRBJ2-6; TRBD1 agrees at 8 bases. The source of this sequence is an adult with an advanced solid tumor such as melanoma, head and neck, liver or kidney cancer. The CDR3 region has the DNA TGTGCCAGTAGTAGCGCAGGGGGCACTGGGGCCAACGTCCTGACTTTC. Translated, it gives CASSSAGGTGANVLTF. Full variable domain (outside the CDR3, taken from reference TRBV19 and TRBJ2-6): DGGITQSPKYLFRKEGQNVTLSCEQNLNHDAMYWYRQDPGQGLRLIYYSQIVNDFQKGDIAEGYSVSREKKESFPLTVTSAQKNPTAFYLCASSSAGGTGANVLTFGAGSRLTVL.